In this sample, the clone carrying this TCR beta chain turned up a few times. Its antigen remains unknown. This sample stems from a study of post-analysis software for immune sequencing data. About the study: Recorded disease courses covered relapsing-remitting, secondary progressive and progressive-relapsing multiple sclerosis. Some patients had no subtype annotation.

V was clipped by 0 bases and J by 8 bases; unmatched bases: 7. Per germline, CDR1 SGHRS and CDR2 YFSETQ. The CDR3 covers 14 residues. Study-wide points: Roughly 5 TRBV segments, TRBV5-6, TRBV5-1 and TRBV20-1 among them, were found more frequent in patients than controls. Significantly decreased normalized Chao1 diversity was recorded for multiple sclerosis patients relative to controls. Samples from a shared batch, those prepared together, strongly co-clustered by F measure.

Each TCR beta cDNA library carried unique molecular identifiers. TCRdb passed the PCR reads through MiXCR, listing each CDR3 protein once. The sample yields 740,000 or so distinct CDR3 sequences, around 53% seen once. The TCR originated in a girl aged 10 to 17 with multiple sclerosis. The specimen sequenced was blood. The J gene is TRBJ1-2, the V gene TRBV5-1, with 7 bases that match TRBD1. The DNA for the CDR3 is TGCGCCAGCAGCTTGGGGAACAGGGGAAACGGCTACACCTTC. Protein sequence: CASSLGNRGNGYTF.